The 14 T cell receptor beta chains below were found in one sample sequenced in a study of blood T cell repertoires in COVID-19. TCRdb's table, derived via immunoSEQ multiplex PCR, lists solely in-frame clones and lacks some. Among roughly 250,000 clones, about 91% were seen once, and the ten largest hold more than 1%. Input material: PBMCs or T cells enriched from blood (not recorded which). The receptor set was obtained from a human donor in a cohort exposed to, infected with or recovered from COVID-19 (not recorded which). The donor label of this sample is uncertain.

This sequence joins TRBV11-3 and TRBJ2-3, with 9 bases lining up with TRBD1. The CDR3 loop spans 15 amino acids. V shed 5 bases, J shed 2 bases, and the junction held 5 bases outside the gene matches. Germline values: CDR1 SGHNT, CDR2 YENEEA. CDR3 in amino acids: CASSQGQGNTDTQYF. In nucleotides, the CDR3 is TGTGCCAGCAGCCAGGGACAGGGTAACACAGATACGCAGTATTTT. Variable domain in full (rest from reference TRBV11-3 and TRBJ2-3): EAGVVQSPRYKIIEKKQPVAFWCNPISGHNTLYWYLQNLGQGPELLIRYENEEAVDDSQLPKDRFSAERLKGVDSTLKIQPAELGDSAVYLCASSQGQGNTDTQYFGPGTRLTVL.

CDR3 region: CSASALAGWGETQYF. The DNA of the CDR3 is TGCAGTGCTAGTGCCCTAGCGGGATGGGGAGAGACCCAGTACTTC. The chain is built from TRBV20-1 and TRBJ2-5; the match to TRBD2 covers 9 bases. J lost 4 bases, V lost 3 bases, and 9 bases had no gene match. This CDR3 is 15 amino acids long. Germline V lookup: CDR1 DFQATT, CDR2 SNEGSKA (reference sequence).

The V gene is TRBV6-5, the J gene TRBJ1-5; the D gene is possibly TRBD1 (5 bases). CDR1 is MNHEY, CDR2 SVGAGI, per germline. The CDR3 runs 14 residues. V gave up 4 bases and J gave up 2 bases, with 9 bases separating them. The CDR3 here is CASSSDSGNQPQHF. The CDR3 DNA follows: TGTGCCAGCAGTTCCGACAGCGGCAATCAGCCCCAGCATTTT.

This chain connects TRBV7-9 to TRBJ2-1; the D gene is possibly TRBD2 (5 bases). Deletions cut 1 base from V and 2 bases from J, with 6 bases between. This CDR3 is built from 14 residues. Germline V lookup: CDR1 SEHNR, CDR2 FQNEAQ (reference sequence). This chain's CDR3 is CASSLDGAYNEQFF. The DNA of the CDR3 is TGTGCCAGCAGCTTAGACGGGGCCTACAATGAGCAGTTCTTC.

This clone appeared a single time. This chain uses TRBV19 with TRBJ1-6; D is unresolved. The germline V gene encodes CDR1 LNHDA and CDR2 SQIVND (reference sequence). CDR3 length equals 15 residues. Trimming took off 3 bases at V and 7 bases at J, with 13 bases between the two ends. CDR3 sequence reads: CASSIVGDPNSPLHF. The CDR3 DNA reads TGTGCCAGTAGTATTGTCGGGGATCCCAATTCACCCCTCCACTTT. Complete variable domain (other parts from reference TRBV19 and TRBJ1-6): DGGITQSPKYLFRKEGQNVTLSCEQNLNHDAMYWYRQDPGQGLRLIYYSQIVNDFQKGDIAEGYSVSREKKESFPLTVTSAQKNPTAFYLCASSIVGDPNSPLHFGNGTRLTVT.

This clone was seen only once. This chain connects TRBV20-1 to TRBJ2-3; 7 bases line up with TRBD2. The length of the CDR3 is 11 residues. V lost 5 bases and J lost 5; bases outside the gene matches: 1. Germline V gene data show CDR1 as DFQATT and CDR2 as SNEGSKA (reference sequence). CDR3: CSAWGGDTQYF. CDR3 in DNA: TGCAGTGCTTGGGGGGGAGATACGCAGTATTTT.

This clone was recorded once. CDR3 residues: CASSLTGHYEQYF. The CDR3 DNA is TGTGCCAGCAGCTTGACAGGGCACTACGAGCAGTACTTC. V gene TRBV5-8 combines with J gene TRBJ2-7; TRBD1 might be the D (6 bases). Deletions cut 1 base from V and 3 bases from J, with 8 bases between. Germline V lookup: CDR1 SGHTS, CDR2 YDEGEE. There are 13 residues in the CDR3.

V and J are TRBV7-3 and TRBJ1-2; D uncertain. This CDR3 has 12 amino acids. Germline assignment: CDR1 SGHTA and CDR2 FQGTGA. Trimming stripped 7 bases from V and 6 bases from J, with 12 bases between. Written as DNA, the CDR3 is TGTGCCAGCAACAAGCGGAGGAATGGCTACACCTTC. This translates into CASNKRRNGYTF.

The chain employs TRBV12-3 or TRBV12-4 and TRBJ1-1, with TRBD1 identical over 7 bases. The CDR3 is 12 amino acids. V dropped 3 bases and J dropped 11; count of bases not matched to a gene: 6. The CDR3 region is CASSFDRARAFF. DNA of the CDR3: TGTGCCAGCAGTTTCGACAGGGCTCGGGCTTTCTTT.

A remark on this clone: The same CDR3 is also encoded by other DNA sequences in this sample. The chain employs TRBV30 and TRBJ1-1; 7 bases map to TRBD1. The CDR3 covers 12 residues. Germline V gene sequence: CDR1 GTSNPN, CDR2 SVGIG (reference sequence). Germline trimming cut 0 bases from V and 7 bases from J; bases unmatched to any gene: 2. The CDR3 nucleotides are TGTGCCTGGAGTGTACAGGGGATTGAAGCTTTCTTT. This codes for CAWSVQGIEAFF.

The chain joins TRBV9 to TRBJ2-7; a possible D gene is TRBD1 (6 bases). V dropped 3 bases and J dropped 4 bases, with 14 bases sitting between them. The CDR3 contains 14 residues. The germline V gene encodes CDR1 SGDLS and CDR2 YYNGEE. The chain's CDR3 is CASSASGAPYEQYF. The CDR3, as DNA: TGTGCCAGCAGCGCATCAGGGGCCCCTTACGAGCAGTACTTC.

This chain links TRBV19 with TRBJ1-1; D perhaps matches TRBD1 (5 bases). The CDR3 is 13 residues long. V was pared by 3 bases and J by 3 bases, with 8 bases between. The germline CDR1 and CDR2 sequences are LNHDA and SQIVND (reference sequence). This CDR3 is CASSIRRDTEAFF. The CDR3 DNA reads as TGTGCCAGTAGTATCCGCAGGGACACTGAAGCTTTCTTT.

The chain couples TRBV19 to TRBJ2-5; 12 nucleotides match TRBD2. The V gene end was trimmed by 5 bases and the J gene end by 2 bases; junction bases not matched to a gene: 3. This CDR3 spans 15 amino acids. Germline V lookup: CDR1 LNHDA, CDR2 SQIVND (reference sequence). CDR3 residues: CASSPTSGGQETQYF. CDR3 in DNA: TGTGCCAGTAGTCCTACTAGCGGGGGGCAAGAGACCCAGTACTTC.

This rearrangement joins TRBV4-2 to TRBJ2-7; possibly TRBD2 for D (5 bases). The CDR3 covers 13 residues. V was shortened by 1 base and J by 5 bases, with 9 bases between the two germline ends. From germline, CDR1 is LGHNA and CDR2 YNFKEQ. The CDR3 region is CASSQAEGDEQYF. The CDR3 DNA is TGTGCCAGCAGCCAAGCTGAGGGTGACGAGCAGTACTTC.